This TCR beta chain is from a study of post-analysis software for immune sequencing data. Study-level information: The disease courses spanned relapsing-remitting, secondary progressive and progressive-relapsing forms of multiple sclerosis.

This clonotype was picked up a small number of times. Its target is unknown. The CDR3 is 15 amino acids. Germline V CDR1 and CDR2: MDHEN, SYDVKM. Trimming stripped 5 bases from V and 5 bases from J, with 16 bases between. Whole-study findings and limits: There were four or five TRBV segments more frequent in patients than controls, and TRBV5-6, TRBV5-1 and TRBV20-1 were among them. Controls' normalized Chao1 diversity significantly exceeded that of multiple sclerosis patients. Samples from one preparation batch, clustered by F measure, grouped strongly together.

The authors incorporated unique molecular identifiers into the TCR beta cDNA libraries. Input populations of about 0.85 to 11 million T cells gave rise to approximately 480,000 cDNA molecules. TCRdb processed the PCR reads anew with MiXCR; each CDR3 protein has one entry. The data show some 500,000 distinct CDR3 sequences, over 35% seen once. This TCR was sampled from a girl aged 10-17 years with multiple sclerosis. The rearrangement uses TRBV28 and TRBJ2-1, with a possible D match to TRBD2 (6 bases). The sample comprised blood. CDR3 amino acids: CASSPGRETNNEQFF. The CDR3 nucleotides read TGTGCCAGCAGTCCCGGCCGGGAGACTAACAATGAGCAGTTCTTC. Variable domain in full (rest from reference TRBV28 and TRBJ2-1): DVKVTQSSRYLVKRTGEKVFLECVQDMDHENMFWYRQDPGLGLRLIYFSYDVKMKEKGDIPEGYSVSREKKERFSLILESASTNQTSMYLCASSPGRETNNEQFFGPGTRLTVL.